These 21 T cell receptor beta chains share one sample of origin, sequenced in a study of spatial heterogeneity in lung cancer. TCRdb re-called the 5' RACE reads with MiXCR, one entry per CDR3 protein. The table records about 52,000 distinct CDR3 sequences, 6.5% to 7.5% of them present only once. The time point denotes: blood at routine non-recurrence follow-up after resection. Tumor, nontumor lung or frozen PBMC supplied whole RNA that was sequenced unsorted. The sample in question was PBMCs, obtained at follow-up. The receptor set was obtained from a female donor with early-stage non-small cell lung cancer.

This clonotype was seen only a few times. The chain links TRBV18 to TRBJ2-7; D gene uncertain. The CDR3 contains 13 residues. V was shortened by 6 bases and J by 6 bases, with 15 bases between the two germline ends. Germline V gene sequence: CDR1 KGHSH, CDR2 LQKENI. The CDR3 nucleotides read TGTGCCAGCTCGCTGACAAGATTAGCCGAGCAGTACTTC. Its protein product is CASSLTRLAEQYF.

This clonotype was recorded many times. The gene calls are TRBV28 and TRBJ2-5; no clear D. The germline V gene encodes CDR1 MDHEN and CDR2 SYDVKM. Trimming stripped 6 bases from V and 2 bases from J, with 13 bases between. The CDR3 contains 14 residues. Here the CDR3 reads CASSPRPVQETQYF. CDR3 nucleotides: TGTGCCAGCAGCCCGCGGCCCGTTCAAGAGACCCAGTACTTC.

This chain joins TRBV6-1 and TRBJ1-2; unclear D gene. This CDR3 is built from 13 residues. Trimming stripped 1 base from V and 1 base from J, with 4 bases between. Germline loops: CDR1 MNHNS, CDR2 SASEGT. The CDR3 spells CASSEDSNYGYTF. The CDR3 nucleotides read TGTGCCAGCAGTGAAGACAGTAACTATGGCTACACCTTC.

The chain combines TRBV19 with TRBJ2-3, with TRBD1 matching 9 bases. Germline CDR1 LNHDA, CDR2 SQIVND (reference sequence). V trimming: 2 bases; J trimming: 3 bases; junction bases outside the gene matches: 3. CDR3 size: 15 residues. Here the CDR3 reads CASSIRGTGTDTQYF. The DNA for the CDR3 is TGTGCCAGTAGTATAAGGGGGACAGGGACAGATACGCAGTATTTT.

J is TRBJ1-5 and V is TRBV12-3 or TRBV12-4; perhaps TRBD1 as D (6 bases). CDR3 length: 14 residues. With 7 bases removed from V and 4 bases from J, the gap between germline ends came to 14 bases. This CDR3 is CASTQGGANQPQHF. For the CDR3, the DNA is TGTGCCAGCACCCAAGGGGGGGCAAATCAGCCCCAGCATTTT.

This clonotype was observed a handful of times. The rearrangement uses TRBV4-1 and TRBJ1-2; D is uncertain. Between the trimmed V and J ends, which lost 0 bases and 8 bases, there was a span of 22 bases. Germline CDR1 MGHRA, CDR2 YSYEKL. This CDR3 is built from 17 residues. DNA of the CDR3: TGCGCCAGCAGCCAAGATCTCCCGAGGTCGGCCACGAAGGGCTACACCTTC. Its protein is CASSQDLPRSATKGYTF.

This clonotype has at least ten counts. The rearrangement joins TRBV7-2 to TRBJ2-5; TRBD2 matches 7 bases. Germline V gene lookup returns CDR1 SGHTA and CDR2 FQGNSA. The CDR3 is 14 residues long. V shed 6 bases and J 6 bases; nucleotides not matched to a gene: 10. The CDR3 loop is CASSLQGLVKTQYF. CDR3 in DNA: TGTGCCAGCAGTTTACAAGGACTAGTTAAGACCCAGTACTTC.

For this clonotype: A read error is possible here, since a much larger clone lies one base away. The chain couples TRBV5-1 to TRBJ2-7; D uncertain. This CDR3 has 14 residues. Trimming removed 0 bases from V and 2 bases from J, with 9 bases in between. Germline loops: CDR1 SGHRS, CDR2 YFSETQ. The CDR3 reads CASSLACKPYEQYF. For the CDR3, the DNA is TGCGCCAGCAGCTTGGCATGTAAGCCCTACGAGCAGTACTTC.

At least ten counts were recorded for this clonotype. The chain has TRBV7-2 and TRBJ2-7; the D gene could be TRBD1 or TRBD2 (5 bases each). Trimming took off 5 bases at V and 9 bases at J, with 17 bases between the two ends. This CDR3 has 13 amino acids. Germline assignment: CDR1 SGHTA and CDR2 FQGNSA. CDR3 nucleotide sequence: TGTGCCAGCAGCCCCTTAGGACAACGGGGGCAGTACTTC. It is translated as CASSPLGQRGQYF.

In its sample, this clonotype was seen a few times. The gene calls are TRBV6-5 and TRBJ1-1; D is uncertain. Trimming cost V 0 bases and J 4 bases, with 12 bases left between them. The length of the CDR3 is 15 residues. Germline V gives CDR1 MNHEY, CDR2 SVGAGI. The CDR3: CASSYSGSSGTEAFF. CDR3 coding DNA: TGTGCCAGCAGTTACTCAGGATCCTCGGGCACTGAAGCTTTCTTT.

This chain uses TRBV6-5 with TRBJ2-1; D call uncertain. The germline CDR1 and CDR2 sequences are MNHEY and SVGAGI. Trimming shortened V by 2 bases and J by 6 bases, and 8 bases separated the two germline ends. The CDR3 is made up of 13 amino acids. CDR3: CASSYGRTNEQFF. CDR3 bases: TGTGCCAGCAGTTACGGGCGGACCAATGAGCAGTTCTTC.

There are many counts of this clonotype. The chain is built from TRBV20-1 and TRBJ2-5; possibly TRBD1 for D (5 bases). Germline V lookup: CDR1 DFQATT, CDR2 SNEGSKA (reference sequence). The CDR3 has 13 amino acids. Trimming took 0 bases from V and 5 from J, leaving 10 bases between them. The DNA for the CDR3 is TGCAGTGCTAGAGACTGGGGCTGGGAGACCCAGTACTTC. As protein: CSARDWGWETQYF.

The V call is TRBV28, the J call TRBJ1-1; D is undetermined. The CDR3 totals 15 residues. CDR1 and CDR2 from the germline V gene are MDHEN and SYDVKM. V shed 6 bases and J shed 11 bases, with 25 bases lying between them. This chain's CDR3 is CASSSFLRLVKRAFF. In DNA, the CDR3 is TGTGCCAGCAGCTCATTTCTCCGGCTTGTTAAGAGGGCTTTCTTT.

Only a few counts were recorded for this clonotype. The chain couples TRBV30 to TRBJ1-6; the D is unclear. V was cut by 5 bases and J by 7 bases, with 9 bases left in between. This CDR3 region has 12 residues. Germline V gene sequence: CDR1 GTSNPN, CDR2 SVGIG (reference sequence). The DNA of the CDR3 is TGTGCCTGGGGGCCTCGGAATTCACCCCTCCACTTT. Encoded protein: CAWGPRNSPLHF.

This clonotype has a count of ten or more. The CDR3 nucleotides are TGTGCCACCAGCACCTTTAAGGGCTATGAGCAGTTCTTC. Its translation: CATSTFKGYEQFF. This rearrangement joins TRBV15 to TRBJ2-1; D unresolved. V lost 4 bases and J 8 bases, leaving 12 bases between the germline ends. Germline V CDR1 and CDR2: LNHNV, YYDKDF (reference sequence). The CDR3 contains 13 residues.

At least ten counts were recorded for this clonotype. This chain links TRBV7-2 with TRBJ2-1; 7 positions match TRBD2. Germline CDR1 is SGHTA and CDR2 is FQGNSA. The CDR3 loop spans 16 amino acids. J gave up 2 bases and V 3 bases, and 7 bases lay outside the gene matches. CDR3 in DNA: TGTGCCAGCAGCTTGCAGGGCGGGAGCCCCTACAATGAGCAGTTCTTC. Its translation: CASSLQGGSPYNEQFF.

This clonotype was seen repeatedly, ten times or more. The chain uses TRBV6-6 and TRBJ2-3; maybe TRBD2 (7 bases). Germline CDR1 is MNHNY and CDR2 is SVGAGI (reference sequence). V was trimmed by 4 bases and J by 5 bases, leaving 19 bases between them. The CDR3 contains 16 residues. CDR3 DNA sequence: TGTGCCAGCAGTTTAAGTGGGAGGGGGACAAAAGATACGCAGTATTTT. It specifies CASSLSGRGTKDTQYF.

This clonotype was observed many times. J is TRBJ2-6 and V is TRBV7-2; D not certain. This CDR3 spans 16 amino acids. The V gene lost 5 bases and the J gene lost 0 bases, with 11 bases spanning the gap. Germline V gene lookup returns CDR1 SGHTA and CDR2 FQGNSA. In DNA form, the CDR3 reads TGTGCCAGCAGCAGAGCGTCCGGCTCTGGGGCCAACGTCCTGACTTTC. Its protein product is CASSRASGSGANVLTF.

The chain links TRBV5-1 to TRBJ2-7; D is ambiguous. This CDR3 is 13 amino acids long. Between the trimmed V and J ends, which lost 5 bases and 3 bases, there was a span of 12 bases. Germline V gene data show CDR1 as SGHRS and CDR2 as YFSETQ. The CDR3 here is CASSMSAGYEQYF. Here the CDR3 DNA reads TGCGCCAGCAGTATGTCCGCTGGCTACGAGCAGTACTTC.

There are many counts of this clonotype. The rearrangement uses TRBV6-5 and TRBJ2-3; no clear D gene. Germline V gives CDR1 MNHEY, CDR2 SVGAGI. The CDR3 has 14 amino acids. The V end lost 2 bases, the J end lost 2 bases, and 8 bases lay between the germline ends. In nucleotides, the CDR3 is TGTGCCAGCAGTTACGAGGCCTCCACAGATACGCAGTATTTT. This translates into CASSYEASTDTQYF.

There are many counts of this clonotype. The V gene is TRBV28, the J gene TRBJ1-5, with D perhaps matching TRBD1 (6 bases). Germline values: CDR1 MDHEN, CDR2 SYDVKM. This CDR3 is 13 amino acids long. Between the trimmed V and J ends, which lost 5 bases and 11 bases, there was a span of 16 bases. The CDR3 spells CASSQGWGQAQHF. For the CDR3, the DNA is TGTGCCAGCAGTCAGGGATGGGGGCAGGCCCAGCATTTT.